This is a list of T cell receptor beta chains from one sample in a study of blood T cell repertoires in COVID-19. The data were produced by immunoSEQ multiplex PCR, yet TCRdb's version contains in-frame clones alone and is incomplete. This table has 150,000 or so clones, 80% appearing once. Sequenced input: PBMCs or T cells enriched from blood (not recorded which). The receptor set was obtained from a woman aged 60 to 75 who had recovered from COVID-19. The CDR3 runs from the conserved cysteine through the conserved F or W. A D gene is named only where the DNA matches it firmly. For some rows the clone size is stated as once, few or many, or as a class when expanded; others skip it.

NA,TRBJ1-6,TRBV5-1,NA,CASSLVGSGGSPLHF,TGCGCCAGCAGCTTGGTAGGGTCCGGCGGGTCACCCCTCCACTTT
NA,TRBJ2-2,TRBV28,TRBD2,CASSLSGAAYTGELFF,TGTGCCAGCAGTTTAAGCGGGGCAGCGTACACCGGGGAGCTGTTTTTT
NA,TRBJ1-1,TRBV18,TRBD1,CASSPPDRDEAFF,TGTGCCAGCTCACCGCCAGACAGGGATGAAGCTTTCTTT
once,TRBJ1-1,TRBV30,NA,CAWTLGSGTEAFF,TGTGCCTGGACCCTAGGGAGTGGTACTGAAGCTTTCTTT
NA,TRBJ2-5,TRBV5-4,NA,CASSLGGPLQETQYF,TGTGCCAGCAGCTTGGGCGGGCCCTTACAAGAGACCCAGTACTTC
NA,TRBJ1-3,TRBV3-1/TRBV3-2,NA,CASSPQQGSYSGNTIYF,TGTGCCAGCAGCCCCCAACAGGGCAGTTACTCTGGAAACACCATATATTTT
NA,TRBJ1-1,TRBV5-4,TRBD1,CASSFYRGESTEAFF,TGTGCCAGCAGTTTTTACAGGGGGGAGAGCACTGAAGCTTTCTTT
NA,TRBJ2-3,TRBV11-2,TRBD2,CASSGTSGADTQYF,TGTGCCAGCAGTGGGACTAGCGGAGCGGATACGCAGTATTTT
once,TRBJ2-6,TRBV13,NA,CASSLRGIGANVLTF,TGTGCCAGCAGCTTACGAGGGATTGGGGCCAACGTCCTGACTTTC
few,TRBJ2-7,TRBV30,TRBD1,CAWTSGTAFYEQYF,TGTGCCTGGACCTCAGGGACAGCCTTTTACGAGCAGTACTTC
NA,TRBJ2-5,TRBV25-1,NA,CASRGADRETQYF,TGTGCCAGCAGAGGGGCGGACCGGGAGACCCAGTACTTC
NA,TRBJ2-5,TRBV11-2,TRBD2,CASSLFSKSTSGQETQYF,TGTGCCAGCAGCTTATTTTCTAAATCAACTAGCGGACAAGAGACCCAGTACTTC
NA,TRBJ2-1,TRBV18,NA,CASSPGLSYNEQFF,TGTGCCAGCTCACCAGGCCTTTCCTACAATGAGCAGTTCTTC
NA,TRBJ1-4,TRBV19,TRBD1,CASSYGQGNEKLFF,TGTGCCAGTAGTTACGGACAGGGCAACGAAAAACTGTTTTTT
NA,TRBJ1-1,TRBV12-3/TRBV12-4,TRBD1,CASKRGQGAEAFF,TGTGCCAGCAAGAGGGGACAGGGTGCTGAAGCTTTCTTT
NA,TRBJ2-2,TRBV11-2,NA,CASRRQAANTGELFF,TGTGCCAGCAGACGACAGGCTGCGAACACCGGGGAGCTGTTTTTT
NA,TRBJ2-5,TRBV30,NA,CAWSAGETQYF,TGTGCCTGGAGTGCCGGAGAGACCCAGTACTTC
NA,TRBJ2-3,TRBV7-2,TRBD2,CASSPPGLAGGTDTQYF,TGTGCCAGCAGCCCCCCAGGACTAGCGGGGGGCACAGATACGCAGTATTTT
NA,TRBJ1-2,TRBV3-1/TRBV3-2,NA,CASSQGTGRGYTF,TGTGCCAGCAGCCAAGGAACAGGCCGTGGCTACACCTTC
NA,TRBJ1-5,TRBV7-9,NA,CASSFLSDQPQHF,TGTGCCAGCAGCTTTTTAAGCGATCAGCCCCAGCATTTT
NA,TRBJ1-1,TRBV29-1,TRBD1,CSVAGGAETEAFF,TGCAGCGTGGCAGGGGGCGCCGAGACTGAAGCTTTCTTT
NA,TRBJ1-2,TRBV19,TRBD1,CASSIDGQGIAYGYTF,TGTGCCAGTAGTATAGATGGACAGGGAATCGCCTATGGCTACACCTTC
once,TRBJ1-6,TRBV5-4,TRBD1,CASSVTGGASFNSPLHF,TGTGCCAGCAGCGTGACAGGGGGCGCCTCGTTTAATTCACCCCTCCACTTT